This T cell receptor beta chain was recovered during a study of blood T cells in healthy people across ages. Caucasian, healthy and from Russia, the donors were aged between roughly 6 and 100. Alongside a J-beta primer mix, a sample-barcoded 5' primer served in a second PCR lasting roughly 7 to 12 cycles. Each CDR3 protein gets one entry after TCRdb re-called the 5' RACE reads with MiXCR. The sample includes over 950,000 distinct CDR3 sequences, more than 30% of them seen just once. Deletions cut 5 bases from V and 2 bases from J, with 11 bases between. Germline-derived CDR1 and CDR2 are SGHVS and FNYEAQ. The CDR3 has 14 amino acids.

The receptor was isolated from a man between 18 and 29 years old in good health. Sequences were obtained from blood. The chain couples TRBV7-6 to TRBJ2-3; no firm D call. In nucleotides, the CDR3 is TGTGCCAGCAGCCATAGATACGACACAGATACGCAGTATTTT. It translates to CASSHRYDTDTQYF.